The T cell receptor beta chain described here comes from a study of shared clonotypes between healthy human individuals. Study at large: CD4 naive and CD4 memory each took three plates per donor, while CD8 naive took two and CD8 memory one.

Libraries were prepared by immunoSEQ multiplex PCR; TCRdb keeps only in-frame clonotypes and omits some of them. Of over 2 million clones listed, over 85% were seen once; the top ten hold about 1.1%. This CDR3 is built from 16 residues. With 4 bases removed from V and 4 bases from J, the gap between germline ends came to 20 bases. Germline V lookup: CDR1 SGHDT, CDR2 YYEEEE. Selected positively for CCR7 and CD45RO-negative, naive CD8 cells excluded terminally differentiated effector memory CD45RA+ cells. The TCR comes from a man aged 18 to 30 in good health. The V gene is TRBV5-6, the J gene TRBJ1-1, with no clear D. Material: naive CD8+ T cells sorted from blood. In DNA form, the CDR3 reads TGTGCCAGCAGCACCGAGAGGCCGTTAGGGTTCACTGAAGCTTTCTTT. This sequence encodes CASSTERPLGFTEAFF.